This T cell receptor beta chain was retrieved from a study of T cell responses to AZD1222 COVID-19 vaccine. Study-level findings and limits: Seropositive status at baseline applied to only six AZD1222 recipients. Repertoire sampling occurred only after the peak T cell response. The donors showed a predominance of white British ancestry and of females, with possible underestimation of clonal diversity.

Measured with immunoSEQ multiplex PCR; TCRdb has only the in-frame clones, and not every one. This sample has about 120,000 clones, with 91% found just once. The germline gives CDR1 SGHVS, CDR2 FQNEAQ. The CDR3 covers 14 residues. Trimming left V 4 bases short and J 4 bases short, with 13 bases between. In regard to this clone: Its antigen is unknown.

The genes are TRBV7-8 and TRBJ1-1; D call uncertain. This sequence originates from an adult in good health. The sequencing here drew on peripheral blood, taken on day 0 of AZD1222 vaccination. The DNA of the CDR3 is TGTGCCAGCAGCTATAGGCAGTCGGGCACTGAAGCTTTCTTT. It is translated as CASSYRQSGTEAFF.